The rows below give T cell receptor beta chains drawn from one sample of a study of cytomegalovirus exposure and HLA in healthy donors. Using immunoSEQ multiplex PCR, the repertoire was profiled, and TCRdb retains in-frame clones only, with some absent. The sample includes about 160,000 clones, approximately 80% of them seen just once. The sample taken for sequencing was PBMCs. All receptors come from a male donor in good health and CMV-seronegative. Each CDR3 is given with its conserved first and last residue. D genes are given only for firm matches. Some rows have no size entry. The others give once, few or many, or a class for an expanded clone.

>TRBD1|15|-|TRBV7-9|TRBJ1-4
CASSLTGGTGEKLFF
TGTGCCAGCAGCTTAACGGGGGGGACAGGGGAAAAACTGTTTTTT
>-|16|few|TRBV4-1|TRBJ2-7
CASSHPEGGGPNEQYF
TGCGCCAGCAGCCACCCCGAGGGGGGAGGGCCCAACGAGCAGTACTTC
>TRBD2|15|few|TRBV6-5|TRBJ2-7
CASTTRASGYYEQYF
TGTGCCAGCACCACGCGGGCTAGCGGGTATTACGAGCAGTACTTC
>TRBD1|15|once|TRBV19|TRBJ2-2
CASSPGTGGTGELFF
TGTGCCAGTAGTCCTGGGACAGGGGGAACCGGGGAGCTGTTTTTT
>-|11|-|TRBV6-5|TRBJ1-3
CASRNRNTIYF
TGTGCCAGCAGAAACAGAAACACCATATATTTT
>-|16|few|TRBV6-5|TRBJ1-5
CASSYSTGLSNQPQHF
TGTGCCAGCAGTTACTCGACGGGTCTTAGCAATCAGCCCCAGCATTTT
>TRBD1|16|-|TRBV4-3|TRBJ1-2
CASSQDTNRGRKGYTF
TGCGCCAGCAGCCAGGACACGAACAGGGGTAGGAAGGGCTACACCTTC
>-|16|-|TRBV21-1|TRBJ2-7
CASSKPPGTGPYEQYF
TGTGCCAGCAGCAAACCTCCCGGGACAGGACCCTACGAGCAGTACTTC
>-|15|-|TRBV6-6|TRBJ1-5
CASSSERQYNQPQHF
TGTGCCAGCAGTTCCGAAAGACAGTACAATCAGCCCCAGCATTTT
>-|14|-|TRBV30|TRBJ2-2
CAWSVTGLAGELFF
TGTGCCTGGAGTGTTACAGGGTTGGCCGGGGAGCTGTTTTTT
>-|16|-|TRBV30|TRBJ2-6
CAWKRGDVSGANVLTF
TGTGCCTGGAAACGGGGTGACGTCTCTGGGGCCAACGTCCTGACTTTC
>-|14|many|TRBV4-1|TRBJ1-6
CASSSPIPGSPLHF
TGCGCCAGCAGCTCCCCAATTCCGGGTTCACCCCTCCACTTT
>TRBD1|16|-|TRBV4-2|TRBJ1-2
CASSQDSGRGRIGYTF
TGTGCCAGCAGCCAAGATTCGGGCAGGGGGCGAATTGGCTACACCTTC
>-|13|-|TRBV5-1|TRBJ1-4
CASSLSSNEKLFF
TGCGCCAGCAGCTTGTCGAGCAATGAAAAACTGTTTTTT
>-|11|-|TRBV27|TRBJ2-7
CASSKGNEQYF
TGTGCCAGCAGTAAGGGGAACGAGCAGTACTTC
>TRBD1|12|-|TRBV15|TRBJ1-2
CATSQTGVGYTF
TGTGCCACCAGCCAGACAGGGGTCGGCTACACCTTC
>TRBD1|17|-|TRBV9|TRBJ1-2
CASSTHDRADRNYGYTF
TGTGCCAGCAGTACCCACGACAGGGCGGACCGTAACTATGGCTACACCTTC
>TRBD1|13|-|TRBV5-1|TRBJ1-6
CASSWDRISPLHF
TGCGCCAGCAGCTGGGACAGGATTTCACCCCTCCACTTT
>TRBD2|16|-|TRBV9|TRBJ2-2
CASSFPTSGNTGELFF
TGTGCCAGCAGCTTTCCGACTAGCGGGAACACCGGGGAGCTGTTTTTT
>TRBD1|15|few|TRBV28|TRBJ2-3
CASRGQATSTDTQYF
TGTGCCAGCAGGGGACAGGCTACTAGCACAGATACGCAGTATTTT
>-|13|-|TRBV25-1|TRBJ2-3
CASRQGGTDTQYF
TGTGCCAGCAGGCAGGGGGGAACAGATACGCAGTATTTT
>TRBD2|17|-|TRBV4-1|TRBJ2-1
CASSEGTSGSIYNEQFF
TGCGCCAGCAGCGAGGGGACTAGCGGGTCTATTTACAATGAGCAGTTCTTC
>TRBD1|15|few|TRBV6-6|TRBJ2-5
CASYHPGQGKETQYF
TGTGCCTCCTATCACCCGGGACAGGGGAAAGAGACCCAGTACTTC
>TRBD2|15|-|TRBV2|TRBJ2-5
CASSDGRGGVETQYF
TGTGCCAGCAGTGACGGGCGGGGGGGCGTGGAGACCCAGTACTTC